These 26 T cell receptor beta chains came from one sample sequenced in a study of blood T cell repertoires in COVID-19. The method was immunoSEQ multiplex PCR; TCRdb's version includes in-frame clones alone and lacks a portion of them. The sample records hundreds of thousands of clones, about 91% being singletons. The sequenced sample consisted of peripheral blood. These receptors were obtained from a woman aged 55-75 years with acute or convalescent COVID-19.

The gene calls are TRBV7-9 and TRBJ2-2; 8 bases fit TRBD2. The V segment lost 7 bases and the J segment 6 bases; nucleotides outside the gene matches: 13. The CDR3 is made up of 16 amino acids. The germline CDR1 and CDR2 sequences are SEHNR and FQNEAQ (reference sequence). The CDR3 here is CASTRNAAGGPGELFF. Written as DNA, the CDR3 is TGTGCCAGCACCCGAAATGCTGCGGGGGGACCCGGGGAGCTGTTTTTT.

The chain joins TRBV4-2 to TRBJ2-5, with 9 bases aligning to TRBD1. Trimming at V came to 4 bases and at J to 2 bases, leaving 5 bases not matched to a gene. CDR3 length: 15 amino acids. Per germline, CDR1 LGHNA and CDR2 YNFKEQ. The CDR3 sequence is CASSRGTGSQETQYF. The CDR3, as DNA: TGTGCCAGCAGCCGAGGGACAGGGTCACAAGAGACCCAGTACTTC.

The chain is built from TRBV2 and TRBJ1-4; the match to TRBD1 covers 9 bases. Germline V gene sequence: CDR1 SNHLY, CDR2 FYNNEI. The V and J ends lost 5 bases and 3 bases, in that order; junction bases with no gene match: 10. This CDR3 comprises 17 residues. In DNA form, the CDR3 reads TGTGCCAGCAGTCGAGTCCCGGGACAGGGATCTAATGAAAAACTGTTTTTT. This translates into CASSRVPGQGSNEKLFF.

This clone has a handful of counts. This chain links TRBV29-1 with TRBJ2-1, with 11 positions matching TRBD2. The J segment lost 5 bases and the V segment lost 7 bases, leaving 13 bases of the junction unmatched. Germline V gene sequence: CDR1 SQVTM, CDR2 ANQGSEA. The CDR3 contains 16 residues. As DNA, the CDR3 is TGCAGCGCCTTACTAGCGGGGGAAAGTTCTAACAATGAGCAGTTCTTC. This sequence encodes CSALLAGESSNNEQFF.

The sample holds one count of this clone. The V and J genes are TRBV25-1 and TRBJ2-1; TRBD2 is a possible D gene (5 bases). The CDR3 consists of 14 residues. The germline gives CDR1 MGHDK, CDR2 SYGVNS. The V gene lost 5 bases and the J gene lost 3 bases, with 11 bases spanning the gap. CDR3 sequence: CASSKNRDYNEQFF. The CDR3 DNA follows: TGTGCCAGCAGTAAGAACCGGGACTACAATGAGCAGTTCTTC. Looking up the rest from reference TRBV25-1 and TRBJ2-1 gives the full variable domain: EADIYQTPRYLVIGTGKKITLECSQTMGHDKMYWYQQDPGMELHLIHYSYGVNSTEKGDLSSESTVSRIRTEHFPLTLESARPSHTSQYLCASSKNRDYNEQFFGPGTRLTVL.

The CDR3 reads CASSPARDRGREQYF. CDR3 nucleotides: TGTGCCAGCAGTCCCGCCCGGGACAGGGGGCGAGAGCAGTACTTC. V usage is TRBV28 and J usage is TRBJ2-7, with 12 nucleotides matching TRBD1. J was trimmed by 7 bases and V by 5 bases; bases with no gene match: 9. This CDR3 is built from 15 residues. Germline assignment: CDR1 MDHEN and CDR2 SYDVKM.

The chain uses TRBV4-1 and TRBJ1-1; D unresolved. Germline CDR1 and CDR2: MGHRA and YSYEKL. The CDR3 loop spans 13 amino acids. Trimming removed 7 bases at V and 7 bases at J, with 16 bases between. CDR3 sequence (DNA): TGCGCCAGCAAAGCCCAGGCGGGGAATGAAGCTTTCTTT. Translated: CASKAQAGNEAFF.

For the CDR3, the DNA is TGTGCCAGCAGCTTCACAGGGTACGAGCAGTACTTC. This translates into CASSFTGYEQYF. The rearrangement joins TRBV11-2 to TRBJ2-7; TRBD1 is a possible D gene (6 bases). The V end lost 3 bases, the J end lost 4 bases, and 7 bases lay between the germline ends. Germline V gene sequence: CDR1 SGHAT, CDR2 FQNNGV. The CDR3 has 12 residues.

This chain connects TRBV27 to TRBJ2-4; TRBD2 agrees at 7 bases. CDR1 and CDR2 (germline): MNHEY, SMNVEV (reference sequence). Germline trimming cut 5 bases from V and 1 base from J; bases unmatched to any gene: 8. The CDR3 is 16 residues long. The DNA for the CDR3 is TGTGCCAGCAGTCCCAAGCGGGATGAGGCCAAAAACATTCAGTACTTC. It translates to CASSPKRDEAKNIQYF.

This clone appeared a single time. The rearrangement links TRBV24-1 to TRBJ1-2; D is ambiguous. Per the germline V gene, CDR1 is KGHDR and CDR2 is SFDVKD. V lost 4 bases to trimming and J lost 2 bases, with 13 bases between them. There are 15 residues in the CDR3. Written as DNA, the CDR3 is TGTGCCACCAGTGACCCGGGGAAGCCGAACTATGGCTACACCTTC. Translated, it gives CATSDPGKPNYGYTF.

The chain's CDR3 is CASSQSQGIPGVSFF. The CDR3 nucleotides are TGCGCCAGCAGTCAATCGCAGGGGATCCCGGGTGTGTCGTTCTTC. J is TRBJ2-1 and V is TRBV23-1, with D maybe TRBD1 (6 bases). TRBV23-1 is treated as an ORF (open reading frame) with a function not yet certain. V lost 0 bases and J lost 15, with 21 bases in between. This CDR3 comprises 15 residues.

The chain joins TRBV5-4 to TRBJ1-1; no firm D call. This CDR3 has 12 residues. Trimming cost V 2 bases and J 12 bases, with 14 bases left between them. Germline CDR1 is SGHNT and CDR2 is YYREEE (reference sequence). The chain's CDR3 is CASSFGSSWSFF. The CDR3 DNA sequence: TGTGCCAGCAGCTTTGGTTCGAGTTGGTCTTTCTTT.

The genes are TRBV21-1 and TRBJ2-5; the D call in the table, TRBD2, was not verified against the DNA. TRBV21-1 is labeled a pseudogene. The CDR3 is 17 residues long. The CDR3 protein is CASSNSGRVLRQETQYF. The CDR3 bases are TGTGCCAGCAGCAACAGCGGGAGGGTCTTGAGACAAGAGACCCAGTACTTC.

V and J are TRBV28 and TRBJ1-3; D is ambiguous. Trimming cost V 8 bases and J 0 bases, with 8 bases left between them. From germline, CDR1 is MDHEN and CDR2 SYDVKM. The length of the CDR3 is 13 residues. The CDR3 bases are TGTGCCAGCTCCATTAGCTCTGGAAACACCATATATTTT. It specifies CASSISSGNTIYF.

This clone was seen a handful of times. The rearrangement links TRBV6-5 to TRBJ1-2; TRBD1 matches 9 bases. V was pared by 3 bases and J by 4 bases, with 3 bases of the junction left unmatched. Looked up from germline, CDR1 is MNHEY and CDR2 is SVGAGI. The CDR3 spans 14 residues. The CDR3 protein is CASSYPGQGYGYTF. CDR3 DNA: TGTGCCAGCAGTTATCCGGGACAGGGCTATGGCTACACCTTC.

The table lists this clone with a count of one. The chain couples TRBV15 to TRBJ1-4; D not certain. There are 17 residues in the CDR3. CDR1 LNHNV and CDR2 YYDKDF come from the germline V gene (reference sequence). V was pared by 1 base and J by 7 bases, with 19 bases between. The CDR3 region has the DNA TGTGCCACCAGCAGAGCCGCCAAGAAAAATTTCGGTGAAAAACTGTTTTTT. Its translation: CATSRAAKKNFGEKLFF.

The rearrangement joins TRBV28 to TRBJ2-2; 13 bases are shared with TRBD2. Germline V gives CDR1 MDHEN, CDR2 SYDVKM. V was pared by 0 bases and J by 6 bases, with 4 bases of the junction left unmatched. CDR3 length: 17 residues. CDR3 sequence reads: CASSLWKLAGGPGELFF. CDR3 nucleotides: TGTGCCAGCAGTTTATGGAAACTAGCGGGAGGGCCCGGGGAGCTGTTTTTT.

The rearrangement uses TRBV3-1 (or the pseudogene TRBV3-2) and TRBJ2-7, with a possible D match to TRBD1 (6 bases). V was clipped by 3 bases and J by 4 bases, with 16 bases between them. Per germline, CDR1 LGHDT and CDR2 YNNKEL (reference sequence). CDR3 length equals 15 residues. This CDR3 reads CASSQQRGQLYEQYF. The CDR3 DNA follows: TGTGCCAGCAGCCAGCAGCGAGGACAGTTATACGAGCAGTACTTC.

This clone was seen just once. V and J are TRBV28 and TRBJ1-5; D possibly corresponds to TRBD1 (5 bases). This CDR3 contains 14 residues. With 3 bases removed from V and 4 bases from J, the gap between germline ends came to 10 bases. Germline CDR1 and CDR2: MDHEN and SYDVKM. CDR3 sequence: CASSLSDTNQPQHF. In DNA form, the CDR3 reads TGTGCCAGCAGTTTGTCGGACACAAATCAGCCCCAGCATTTT.

On this clone: Germline is not matched at one junction end, which may reflect a read error. The chain uses TRBV19 and TRBJ1-5, with TRBD1 matching over 7 bases. This CDR3 spans 16 amino acids. CDR1 is LNHDA and CDR2 is SQIVND in the germline V gene (reference sequence). Here the CDR3 DNA reads TGTGCCAGTAGACCTGCAGGGGGGACAGAGCGGCCCCCAGGTAATTTT. Its protein is CASRPAGGTERPPGNF.

The V call is TRBV19, the J call TRBJ2-2; TRBD1 aligns across 10 bases. With 5 bases clipped from V and 1 base from J, the junction kept 13 bases outside the gene matches. CDR1 LNHDA and CDR2 SQIVND come from the germline V gene (reference sequence). CDR3 length: 19 amino acids. CDR3 in amino acids: CASSLLTGQGRGNTGELFF. CDR3 nucleotide sequence: TGTGCCAGTAGTCTTCTTACGGGACAGGGGCGCGGGAACACCGGGGAGCTGTTTTTT.

The chain has TRBV27 and TRBJ1-6; 10 nucleotides agree with TRBD1. V was pared by 6 bases and J by 7 bases, with 6 bases of the junction left unmatched. Germline V CDR1 and CDR2: MNHEY, SMNVEV (reference sequence). The CDR3 spans 15 residues. The CDR3 DNA reads TGTGCCAGCAGGAAGGGACAGGGGCGCAATTCACCCCTCCACTTT. Translated: CASRKGQGRNSPLHF.

J is TRBJ1-1 and V is TRBV6-2 or TRBV6-3, with a tentative D call TRBD1 (5 bases). Germline V gene lookup returns CDR1 MNHEY and CDR2 SVGEGT. The germline V and J ends were trimmed by 4 bases and 1 base, with 7 bases remaining between them. The CDR3 loop spans 13 amino acids. The CDR3 sequence is CASSLGGNTEAFF. DNA of the CDR3: TGTGCCAGCAGTTTGGGGGGGAACACTGAAGCTTTCTTT.

This chain connects TRBV27 to TRBJ2-5, with a possible D match to TRBD1 (6 bases). This CDR3 has 10 amino acids. The V gene lost 8 bases and the J gene lost 5 bases, with 6 bases spanning the gap. The germline CDR1 and CDR2 sequences are MNHEY and SMNVEV (reference sequence). For the CDR3, the DNA is TGTGCCAGCGGGGGCGAGACCCAGTACTTC. Translation gives CASGGETQYF.

The genes are TRBV24-1 and TRBJ2-2; 14 positions match TRBD2. Germline trimming cut 7 bases from V and 5 bases from J; bases unmatched to any gene: 5. This CDR3 region has 16 residues. Germline CDR1 KGHDR, CDR2 SFDVKD. CDR3 residues: CATRGGTSGSTGELFF. CDR3 DNA: TGTGCCACCAGGGGGGGGACTAGCGGGAGTACCGGGGAGCTGTTTTTT.

The chain carries TRBV6-4 and TRBJ1-1; D call uncertain. The V end was cut by 4 bases, the J end by 1 base, with 7 bases between. Germline V lookup: CDR1 MRHNA, CDR2 SNTAGT. The CDR3 runs 13 residues. The CDR3 reads CASSVRGNTEAFF. Written as DNA, the CDR3 is TGTGCCAGCAGTGTACGGGGGAACACTGAAGCTTTCTTT.